The rows below give T cell receptor beta chains drawn from one sample of a study of cytomegalovirus exposure and HLA in healthy donors. The data were produced by immunoSEQ multiplex PCR, yet TCRdb's version contains in-frame clones alone and is incomplete. The table lists roughly 230,000 clones, 90% of them singletons. What was sequenced was PBMCs. All receptors derive from a woman in her 30s in good health and CMV-seronegative. Each CDR3 is given with its conserved first and last residue. The D gene is left open where the match is weak. Clone size is stated in some rows and not others, as once, few, many or a class when expanded.

j_call	d_call	v_call	clone_size	cdr3_aa	cdr3_nt
TRBJ2-5	.	TRBV7-3	.	CASSLTGAGETQYF	TGTGCCAGCAGCTTAACGGGGGCGGGTGAGACCCAGTACTTC
TRBJ2-1	TRBD2	TRBV7-2	.	CASSPGTSGSIPYNEQFF	TGTGCCAGCAGCCCGGGGACTAGCGGGAGTATCCCCTACAATGAGCAGTTCTTC
TRBJ1-5	.	TRBV6-1	.	CASSEGGGYSNQPQHF	TGTGCCAGCAGTGAAGGCGGAGGCTATAGCAATCAGCCCCAGCATTTT
TRBJ2-7	.	TRBV2	.	CASRDGSSYEQYF	TGTGCCAGCCGGGACGGGAGCTCCTACGAGCAGTACTTC
TRBJ1-2	TRBD1	TRBV4-3	.	CASSQDGLRGLYTF	TGCGCCAGCAGCCAAGACGGTCTCAGGGGGCTCTACACCTTC
TRBJ2-7	.	TRBV19	.	CASGRQETYEQYF	TGTGCCAGTGGTCGACAGGAGACCTACGAGCAGTACTTC
TRBJ2-1	TRBD1	TRBV5-6	.	CASSLGGTGYNEQFF	TGTGCCAGCAGCTTGGGAGGGACAGGCTACAATGAGCAGTTCTTC
TRBJ2-3	TRBD2	TRBV9	.	CASSAGLAGGADTQYF	TGTGCCAGCAGCGCGGGACTAGCGGGAGGGGCAGATACGCAGTATTTT
TRBJ2-7	TRBD1	TRBV10-3	few	CAISERTGSVHEQYF	TGTGCCATCAGTGAGAGGACAGGGAGTGTCCACGAGCAGTACTTC
TRBJ2-7	TRBD2	TRBV4-1	.	CASSQVRLAGGYEQYF	TGCGCCAGCAGCCAAGTCCGACTAGCGGGAGGATACGAGCAGTACTTC
TRBJ2-3	.	TRBV19	.	CASSVNRDSDTQYF	TGTGCCAGTAGTGTTAACAGGGACTCAGATACGCAGTATTTT
TRBJ2-7	TRBD1	TRBV19	.	CASSITQGGTYEQYF	TGTGCCAGTAGTATAACACAGGGGGGAACCTACGAGCAGTACTTC
TRBJ2-7	.	TRBV27	once	CASSSYGEQYF	TGTGCCAGCAGTTCCTATGGGGAGCAGTACTTC
TRBJ2-3	TRBD2	TRBV5-1	.	CASSARGSSGLDTQYF	TGCGCCAGCAGCGCCCGGGGGTCTAGCGGCTTGGATACGCAGTATTTT
TRBJ2-2	.	TRBV2	.	CASSPSRAGGELFF	TGTGCCAGCAGCCCTAGCCGCGCTGGCGGGGAGCTGTTTTTT
TRBJ2-3	.	TRBV4-1	.	CASSQGPAITDTQYF	TGCGCCAGCAGCCAAGGCCCCGCGATCACAGATACGCAGTATTTT
TRBJ2-5	.	TRBV25-1	.	CASSELATSETQYF	TGTGCCAGCAGTGAATTAGCGACTTCGGAGACCCAGTACTTC
TRBJ1-2	.	TRBV5-6	.	CASSSRDTYGYTF	TGTGCCAGCAGCTCCCGGGACACCTATGGCTACACCTTC
TRBJ2-7	.	TRBV4-2	.	CASSQDLGHGQYF	TGTGCCAGCAGCCAAGATCTTGGGCATGGGCAGTACTTC
TRBJ2-6	.	TRBV28	.	CASSLRGWSGANVLTF	TGTGCCAGCAGTTTGCGAGGGTGGAGCGGGGCCAACGTCCTGACTTTC
TRBJ2-2	TRBD1	TRBV7-3	.	CASSPHPPDRVSTGELFF	TGTGCCAGCAGCCCACACCCCCCCGACAGGGTGTCCACCGGGGAGCTGTTTTTT
TRBJ2-2	.	TRBV27	.	CASSLATLHANTGELFF	TGTGCCAGCAGTTTAGCTACACTACACGCGAACACCGGGGAGCTGTTTTTT
TRBJ2-1	.	TRBV7-9	.	CASRNDNEQFF	TGTGCCAGCAGAAACGACAATGAGCAGTTCTTC
TRBJ2-7	.	TRBV19	.	CASSPLNSAYEQYF	TGTGCCAGTAGTCCACTCAACTCAGCCTACGAGCAGTACTTC
TRBJ2-7	TRBD2	TRBV5-1	once	CASSLATSGSHEQYF	TGCGCCAGCAGCTTGGCAACTAGCGGGAGCCACGAGCAGTACTTC
TRBJ2-2	TRBD2	TRBV27	.	CASSLEGGTGELFF	TGTGCCAGCAGTTTAGAGGGAGGGACCGGGGAGCTGTTTTTT
TRBJ2-1	TRBD2	TRBV28	.	CASTYSGTYNEQFF	TGTGCCAGCACATACAGCGGGACTTACAATGAGCAGTTCTTC
TRBJ1-4	.	TRBV4-3	.	CASSQAPGGGEKLFF	TGCGCCAGCAGCCAAGCTCCCGGGGGCGGAGAAAAACTGTTTTTT
TRBJ1-1	.	TRBV6-5	.	CASTSEWDTEAFF	TGTGCCAGCACGTCTGAGTGGGACACTGAAGCTTTCTTT
TRBJ2-3	TRBD2	TRBV7-2	.	CASSLGSGRGDTQYF	TGTGCCAGCAGCTTGGGTAGCGGGAGGGGGGATACGCAGTATTTT
TRBJ1-3	.	TRBV5-1	.	CASSLLLPSSGNTIYF	TGCGCCAGCAGCTTACTCCTCCCGAGCTCTGGAAACACCATATATTTT
TRBJ2-3	.	TRBV19	.	CAPRGGGRSDTQYF	TGTGCCCCCAGGGGAGGAGGGAGGTCAGATACGCAGTATTTT
TRBJ2-7	TRBD2	TRBV7-2	once	CASSLSIAGVLEQYF	TGTGCCAGCAGCTTATCAATCGCGGGAGTGTTAGAGCAGTACTTC
TRBJ2-7	TRBD1	TRBV6-4	few	CASSAGTGYEQYF	TGTGCCAGCAGCGCCGGGACAGGGTACGAGCAGTACTTC
TRBJ2-1	.	TRBV28	.	CASSGREDNEQFF	TGTGCCAGCAGCGGGAGAGAGGACAATGAGCAGTTCTTC
TRBJ1-4	.	TRBV18	.	CASSPGQSNEKLFF	TGTGCCAGCTCACCCGGACAGTCTAATGAAAAACTGTTTTTT
TRBJ1-2	TRBD1	TRBV11-2	.	CASSRDRGHGNYGYTF	TGTGCCAGCAGCCGGGACAGGGGGCATGGGAACTATGGCTACACCTTC
TRBJ2-7	.	TRBV27	.	CASSLVGASYEQYF	TGTGCCAGCAGTTTAGTAGGGGCCTCCTACGAGCAGTACTTC
TRBJ2-7	.	TRBV27	.	CASSLAVRDEQYF	TGTGCCAGCAGTTTGGCAGTCCGCGACGAGCAGTACTTC
TRBJ1-4	.	TRBV6-5	.	CASSYNSLATNEKLFF	TGTGCCAGCAGTTACAACAGCCTTGCAACTAATGAAAAACTGTTTTTT
TRBJ1-1	TRBD1	TRBV4-1	.	CASSQMYRGNTEAFF	TGCGCCAGCAGCCAAATGTACAGGGGAAACACTGAAGCTTTCTTT
TRBJ2-7	.	TRBV7-9	.	CAGSLQGTYEQYF	TGTGCCGGCAGCCTTCAAGGGACCTACGAGCAGTACTTC
TRBJ2-7	.	TRBV28	.	CASSRLRETYEQYF	TGTGCCAGCAGTCGCCTCCGGGAAACCTACGAGCAGTACTTC
TRBJ2-7	.	TRBV7-2	.	CASSHTQGRSEQYF	TGTGCCAGCAGCCATACACAGGGTCGATCCGAGCAGTACTTC
TRBJ2-7	.	TRBV27	.	CASSSRDSYEQYF	TGTGCCAGCAGTTCGCGGGACAGCTACGAGCAGTACTTC
TRBJ2-5	TRBD1	TRBV5-5	.	CASSVTWTGGQETQYF	TGTGCCAGCAGCGTCACATGGACAGGGGGCCAAGAGACCCAGTACTTC
TRBJ2-2	.	TRBV7-9	.	CASSYGTGELFF	TGTGCCAGCAGCTACGGCACCGGGGAGCTGTTTTTT
TRBJ2-7	TRBD1	TRBV4-1	once	CASSQDDRGYYEQYF	TGCGCCAGCAGCCAAGACGACAGGGGATACTACGAGCAGTACTTC
TRBJ2-7	TRBD1	TRBV29-1	.	CSVEGQGPYEQYF	TGCAGCGTCGAGGGACAGGGTCCCTACGAGCAGTACTTC
TRBJ2-7	.	TRBV14	few	CASSPLGGSYEQYF	TGTGCCAGCAGCCCTCTAGGGGGAAGTTACGAGCAGTACTTC